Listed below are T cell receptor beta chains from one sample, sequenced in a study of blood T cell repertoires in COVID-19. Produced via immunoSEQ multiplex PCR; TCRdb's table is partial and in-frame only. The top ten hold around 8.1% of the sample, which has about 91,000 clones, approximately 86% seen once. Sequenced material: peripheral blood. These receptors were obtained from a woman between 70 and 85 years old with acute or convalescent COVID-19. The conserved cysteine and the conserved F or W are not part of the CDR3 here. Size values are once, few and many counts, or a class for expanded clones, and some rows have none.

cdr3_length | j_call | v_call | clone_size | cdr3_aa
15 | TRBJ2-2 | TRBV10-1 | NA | ASSEGIAGTATGVLF
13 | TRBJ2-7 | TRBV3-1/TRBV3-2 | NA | ASSQTSGSSYEQY
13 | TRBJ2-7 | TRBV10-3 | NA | AISEGRDRVYEQY
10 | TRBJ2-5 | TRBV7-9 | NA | ASQPGGETQY
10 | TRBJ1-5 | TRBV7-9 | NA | ASSSTRSPQH
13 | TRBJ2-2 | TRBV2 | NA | ASALAGGLTGELF
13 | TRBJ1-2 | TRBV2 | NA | ASSAPLGQGNGYT
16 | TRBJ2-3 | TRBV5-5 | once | ASSLNGLAGGSTDTQY
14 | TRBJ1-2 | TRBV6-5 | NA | ASSYSFQGPSYGYT
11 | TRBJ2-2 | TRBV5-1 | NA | ASSTGDPGELF
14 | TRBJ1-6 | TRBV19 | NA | ASTDLPGQRYSPLH
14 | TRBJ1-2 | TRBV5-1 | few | ASSLEQGARNYGYT
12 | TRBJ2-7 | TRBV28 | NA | ASSLGQGASEQY
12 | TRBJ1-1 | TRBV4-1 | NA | ASSRRVGNTEAF
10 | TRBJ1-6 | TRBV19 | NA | ASSMQGAPLH
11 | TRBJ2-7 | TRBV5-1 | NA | ASSLLASYEQY
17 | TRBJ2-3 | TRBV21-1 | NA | ASSKWSQYRTKGTDTQY
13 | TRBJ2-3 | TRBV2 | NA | ASSRLAGVADTQY
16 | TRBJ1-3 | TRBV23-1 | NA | ASDTTPAWTVRGNTIY
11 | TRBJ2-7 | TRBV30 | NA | AWSVPSLYEQY
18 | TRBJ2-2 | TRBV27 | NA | ASSYRWGTSGRAYTGELF
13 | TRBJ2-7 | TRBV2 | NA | ASSEGDRFVYEQY
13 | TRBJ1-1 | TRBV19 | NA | ASSLKGQMNTEAF
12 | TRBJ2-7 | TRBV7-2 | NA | ASSYRVSSYEQY
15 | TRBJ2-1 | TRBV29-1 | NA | SVVGARDRNTNNEQF
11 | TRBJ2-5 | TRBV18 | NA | ASSTGTMETQY